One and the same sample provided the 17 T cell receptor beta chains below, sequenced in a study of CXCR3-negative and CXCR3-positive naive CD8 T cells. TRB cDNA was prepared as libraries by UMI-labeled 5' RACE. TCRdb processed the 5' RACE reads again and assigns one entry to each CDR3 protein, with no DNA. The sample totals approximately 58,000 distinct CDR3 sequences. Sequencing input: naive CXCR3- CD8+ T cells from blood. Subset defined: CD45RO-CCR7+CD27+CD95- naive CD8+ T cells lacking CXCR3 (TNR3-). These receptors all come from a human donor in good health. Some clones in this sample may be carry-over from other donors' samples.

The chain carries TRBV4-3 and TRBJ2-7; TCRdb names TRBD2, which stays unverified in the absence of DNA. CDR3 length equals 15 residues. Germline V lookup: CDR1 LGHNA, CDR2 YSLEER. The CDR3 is CASSHGRATSYEQYF.

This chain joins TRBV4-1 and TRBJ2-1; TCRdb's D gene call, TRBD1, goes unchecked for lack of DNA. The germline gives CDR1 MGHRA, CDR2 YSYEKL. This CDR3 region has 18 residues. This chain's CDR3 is CASSQVGGVGGPHNEQFF.

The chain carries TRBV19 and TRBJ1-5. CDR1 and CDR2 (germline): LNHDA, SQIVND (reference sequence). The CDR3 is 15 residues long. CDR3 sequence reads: CASSIVLNSNQPQHF.

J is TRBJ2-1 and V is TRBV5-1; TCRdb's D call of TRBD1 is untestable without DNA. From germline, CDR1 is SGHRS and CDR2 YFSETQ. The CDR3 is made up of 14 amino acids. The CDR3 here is CASSLPGEYNEQFF.

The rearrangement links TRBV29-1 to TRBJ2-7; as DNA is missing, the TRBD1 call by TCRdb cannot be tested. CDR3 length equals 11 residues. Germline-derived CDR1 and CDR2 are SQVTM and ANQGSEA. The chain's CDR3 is CSVESPYEQYF.

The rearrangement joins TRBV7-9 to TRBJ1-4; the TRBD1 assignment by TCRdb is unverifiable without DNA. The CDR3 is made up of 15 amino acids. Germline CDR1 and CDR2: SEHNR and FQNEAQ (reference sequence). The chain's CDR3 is CASSLRDIEGEKLFF.

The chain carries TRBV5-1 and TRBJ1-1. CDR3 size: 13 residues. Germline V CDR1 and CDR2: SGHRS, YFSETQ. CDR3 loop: CASSLASNTEAFF.

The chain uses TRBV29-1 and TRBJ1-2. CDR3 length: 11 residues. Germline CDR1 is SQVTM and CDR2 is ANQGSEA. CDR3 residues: CSVVGRNGYTF.

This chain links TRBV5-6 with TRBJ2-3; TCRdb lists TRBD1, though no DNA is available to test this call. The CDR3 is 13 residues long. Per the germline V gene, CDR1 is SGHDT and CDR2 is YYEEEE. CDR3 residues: CASSFRGPDTQYF.

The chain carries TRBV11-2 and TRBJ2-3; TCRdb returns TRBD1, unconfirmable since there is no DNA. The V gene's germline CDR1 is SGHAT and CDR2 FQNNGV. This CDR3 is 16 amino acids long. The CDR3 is CASSPGTGWPTDTQYF.

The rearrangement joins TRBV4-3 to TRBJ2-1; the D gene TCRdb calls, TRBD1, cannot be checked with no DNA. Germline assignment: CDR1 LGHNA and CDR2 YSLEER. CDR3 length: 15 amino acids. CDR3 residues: CASSLRQGAVDEQFF.

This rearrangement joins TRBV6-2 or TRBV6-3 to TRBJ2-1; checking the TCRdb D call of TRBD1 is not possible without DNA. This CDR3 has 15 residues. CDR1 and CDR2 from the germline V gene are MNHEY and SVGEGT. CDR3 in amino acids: CASKQGQYSYNEQLF.

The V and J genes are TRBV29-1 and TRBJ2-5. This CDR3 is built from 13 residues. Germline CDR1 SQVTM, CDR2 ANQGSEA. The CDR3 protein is CSVEDRVAETQYF.

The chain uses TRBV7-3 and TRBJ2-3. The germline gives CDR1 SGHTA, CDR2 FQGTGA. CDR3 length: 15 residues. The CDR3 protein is CASSLQDSLPDTQYF.

This CDR3 is CASAFPRDSSEKEQFF. The gene calls are TRBV7-8 and TRBJ2-1; TCRdb lists TRBD2, though no DNA is available to test this call. The CDR3 length is 16 residues. Germline V gene data show CDR1 as SGHVS and CDR2 as FQNEAQ.

The chain's CDR3 is CASRGAGGYLETQYF. J is TRBJ2-5 and V is TRBV12-3 or TRBV12-4; checking the TCRdb D call of TRBD2 is not possible without DNA. The CDR3 runs 15 residues.

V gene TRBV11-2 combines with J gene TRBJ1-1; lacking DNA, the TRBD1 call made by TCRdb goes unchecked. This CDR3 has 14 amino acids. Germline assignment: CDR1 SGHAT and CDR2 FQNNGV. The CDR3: CASSYRWDTSEAFF.